The T cell receptor (beta chain) under discussion was sequenced for a study of tumor and adjacent non-tumor tissue in lung cancer. Overall study results and limits: Compared with tumor, normal lung showed significantly lower TCR diversity.

A modified ARM-PCR protocol with three rounds of nested PCR amplified TCRbeta. A single record per CDR3 protein comes from TCRdb applying MiXCR to the multiplex PCR reads. The data contain some 71,000 distinct CDR3 sequences, 72% of them seen just once; the ten biggest clones take up 8.5% to 10%. This clonotype was picked up a small number of times. Its matching antigen is unknown. Here the CDR3 omits its conserved ending phenylalanine or tryptophan, so a read error is the likely source. This sample's RNA came from whole unsorted tissue. V was shortened by 4 bases and J by 1 base, with 11 bases between the two germline ends. The CDR3 contains 14 residues. The germline V gene encodes CDR1 SGHNT and CDR2 YENEEA.

This receptor was obtained from a woman aged 40-49 years with non-small cell lung cancer. The sequencing input was lung tumor tissue. The chain uses TRBV11-3 and TRBJ2-7; D assignment may be TRBD1 or TRBD2 (6 bases each). CDR3 coding DNA: TGTGCCAGCAGCTATCTAGGGGGGTCCTACGAGCAGTACTTA. This codes for CASSYLGGSYEQYL.